Here is one TCR beta chain with its context. The target of this receptor is not known. Base qualities are not at hand, and no much larger clone is one base apart. Lymph node samples were obtained from the axillary draining lymph nodes of breast cancer patients. Sequencing relied on an Illumina HiSeq 2000. Multiplex PCR amplification was used to generate the TCR beta chain libraries. The amplified TCR beta chain products were analyzed by high-throughput sequencing. In TCRdb, the public reads were trimmed at Q25 with fastp and aligned with MiXCR, with productive beta chains retained. Records with the same CDR3 protein are collapsed into one entry carrying the most frequent genes and DNA. The sample has 85,000 to 120,000 distinct CDR3 sequences on record, roughly 29% of them singletons. Jointly, the top ten make up approximately 5% of the sample. The sample belongs to a study of breast tumors, draining lymph nodes, adjacent tissues (dated by TCRdb to the mid-2010s). The study in broad terms: In breast cancer patients, the study compared the TCR beta repertoires of tumor, adjacent nontumor tissue and axillary lymph nodes. The study was designed to assess the relationships and possible T-cell exchange between tumor, surrounding tissue and draining lymph node repertoires in human breast cancer.

The paper as a whole reports these results and caveats: The data were considered consistent with most tumor T cells being derived from the lymph node and subsequently expanding within tumor tissue. The study presented the conclusion that tumor T cells originate in lymph nodes as consistent with a hypothesis, not as something directly demonstrated. Tumor T-cell repertoires showed less diversity than lymph node repertoires and more diversity than nontumor tissue repertoires, and tumor T-cell repertoires showed preferential V and J gene usage. The similarity between tumor and nontumor tissue repertoires was significantly greater in luminal-like breast cancer than in basal-like breast cancer.

The source is a female donor with breast cancer. Some clones in this sample may be carry-over from other donors' samples. Sequenced sample: axillary lymph node tissue.

Here is the DNA: TGTGCCAGCAGCTCAATGGGCTATGAGCAGTACTTC. Its coded protein is CASSSMGYEQYF. Recombination joined TRBV7-8 with TRBJ2-7, with no D gene named confidently. The junction shows trimming of 4 bases on V and 7 bases on J, plus 11 bases between the germline ends. The germline V gene specifies SGHVS as CDR1 and FQNEAQ as CDR2. The CDR3 sequence holds 12 residues, the cysteine and phenylalanine included. The read is trimmed to its CDR3 DNA, 36 bases read in frame from base 1.